Below are 24 T cell receptor beta chains sequenced from a single sample in a study of OX40 agonist ivuxolimab in advanced cancers. Generated by immunoSEQ multiplex PCR, the TCRdb table keeps only in-frame clones and is missing some. The table records approximately 49,000 clones, about 85% of them present only once. The sample consisted of CD4+ or CD8+ T cells sorted from blood, taken in a trial of the OX40 agonist ivuxolimab. These receptors were obtained from an adult with an advanced solid tumor such as melanoma, head and neck, liver or kidney cancer.

This clone showed up many times. This sequence joins TRBV6-1 and TRBJ1-1; 8 nucleotides align to TRBD1. The CDR3 has 13 amino acids. Germline assignment: CDR1 MNHNS and CDR2 SASEGT. V dropped 4 bases and J dropped 7; count of bases not matched to a gene: 5. The CDR3 here is CASSAGTGGEAFF. The CDR3 DNA reads as TGTGCCAGCAGTGCCGGGACAGGAGGTGAAGCTTTCTTT.

The chain employs TRBV27 and TRBJ2-2, with 7 bases that match TRBD1. Germline V gene data show CDR1 as MNHEY and CDR2 as SMNVEV (reference sequence). Trimming cost V 5 bases and J 5 bases; bases outside gene matches: 11. This CDR3 comprises 16 residues. For the CDR3, the DNA is TGTGCCAGCAGTCCCCCGACAGGGCCGCGGACCGGGGAGCTGTTTTTT. Translated, it gives CASSPPTGPRTGELFF.

J is TRBJ2-3 and V is TRBV11-2; the D gene is possibly TRBD2 (6 bases). The CDR3 has 14 amino acids. From germline, CDR1 is SGHAT and CDR2 FQNNGV. Trimming cost V 5 bases and J 2 bases, with 11 bases left between them. The CDR3 DNA reads as TGTGCCAGCAGCCGTAGCGGAGCCACAGATACGCAGTATTTT. Translating gives CASSRSGATDTQYF.

This chain links TRBV28 with TRBJ1-1; TRBD1 matches at 9 bases. This CDR3 has 16 amino acids. V gave up 0 bases and J gave up 4 bases; unmatched junction bases: 6. Germline loops: CDR1 MDHEN, CDR2 SYDVKM. The CDR3 loop is CASSLWLPQGATEAFF. The CDR3 DNA reads as TGTGCCAGCAGTTTATGGTTGCCACAGGGGGCCACTGAAGCTTTCTTT.

The V gene is TRBV30, the J gene TRBJ1-5; D uncertain. V lost 3 bases to trimming and J lost 1 base, with 10 bases between them. There are 14 residues in the CDR3. The germline V gene has CDR1 GTSNPN and CDR2 SVGIG (reference sequence). The CDR3 is CAWSAFQSNQPQHF. CDR3 bases: TGTGCCTGGAGCGCGTTCCAGAGCAATCAGCCCCAGCATTTT.

The CDR3 coding sequence is TGTGCCAGCAGCGTAGCGGGGGGCGAGGATGAAGCTTTCTTT. Amino acids: CASSVAGGEDEAFF. The rearrangement links TRBV9 to TRBJ1-1; D might be TRBD1 (6 bases). Germline values: CDR1 SGDLS, CDR2 YYNGEE. Trimming took off 0 bases at V and 7 bases at J, with 13 bases between the two ends. CDR3 length: 14 residues.

This clone has only one observation. The chain joins TRBV7-9 to TRBJ2-7; 11 bases line up with TRBD2. V lost 5 bases and J lost 1; bases outside the gene matches: 7. The CDR3 runs 16 residues. Germline-derived CDR1 and CDR2 are SEHNR and FQNEAQ (reference sequence). The CDR3 DNA sequence: TGTGCCAGCAGCGCCCTAGCGGGGGGACCTTCCTACGAGCAGTACGTC. This sequence encodes CASSALAGGPSYEQYV.

CDR3 loop: CSLPWGQGSNEQFF. DNA of the CDR3: TGCAGCCTCCCTTGGGGACAGGGTTCAAATGAGCAGTTCTTC. The V and J genes are TRBV29-1 and TRBJ2-1; 9 positions agree with TRBD1. The CDR3 spans 14 residues. V lost 8 bases to trimming and J lost 7 bases; unmatched junction nucleotides: 12. CDR1 is SQVTM, CDR2 ANQGSEA, per germline.

The chain joins TRBV7-7 to TRBJ2-1, with a possible D match to TRBD1 (6 bases). The CDR3 has 14 residues. Trimming removed 5 bases at V and 6 bases at J, with 14 bases between. Germline V gene lookup returns CDR1 SSHAT and CDR2 FNYEAQ (reference sequence). The CDR3 region has the DNA TGTGCCAGCAGCCCATCGAGGGGGAGCAATGAGCAGTTCTTC. This codes for CASSPSRGSNEQFF.

This chain connects TRBV7-3 to TRBJ1-1; D is ambiguous. V was pared by 5 bases and J by 2 bases, with 18 bases between. The germline gives CDR1 SGHTA, CDR2 FQGTGA. The CDR3 totals 16 residues. The CDR3 loop reads CASSQTTLGVNTEAFF. CDR3 in DNA: TGTGCCAGCAGCCAGACGACTCTCGGCGTCAACACTGAAGCTTTCTTT.

A note on this clone: Different DNA sequences within this sample yield the same CDR3. The chain is built from TRBV9 and TRBJ2-1; the D is unclear. CDR1 and CDR2 from the germline V gene are SGDLS and YYNGEE. This CDR3 comprises 14 residues. Between the trimmed V and J ends, which lost 0 bases and 5 bases, there was a span of 9 bases. The CDR3 region is CASSVGGLNNEQFF. In nucleotides, the CDR3 is TGTGCCAGCAGCGTAGGAGGTCTTAACAATGAGCAGTTCTTC.

V is TRBV4-3 and J is TRBJ1-1; D not certain. The CDR3 runs 13 residues. Germline V gene data show CDR1 as LGHNA and CDR2 as YSLEER. With 2 bases removed from V and 5 bases from J, the gap between germline ends came to 9 bases. The CDR3: CASSQSGGTEAFF. CDR3 bases: TGCGCCAGCAGCCAATCAGGAGGAACTGAAGCTTTCTTT.

The chain couples TRBV7-9 to TRBJ2-1; 7 bases fit TRBD2. With V trimmed by 6 bases and J by 7 bases, 15 bases remained unmatched. There are 16 residues in the CDR3. The germline V gene encodes CDR1 SEHNR and CDR2 FQNEAQ (reference sequence). The CDR3 nucleotides read TGTGCCAGCAGTTTTAGATCCGGGACTACGACTAATGAGCAGTTCTTC. As protein: CASSFRSGTTTNEQFF.

This chain links TRBV6-1 with TRBJ1-4, with D perhaps matching TRBD1 (5 bases). The CDR3 is 15 amino acids. CDR1 is MNHNS, CDR2 SASEGT, per germline. V shed 6 bases and J shed 5 bases, with 16 bases lying between them. Here the CDR3 DNA reads TGTGCCAGCAGGGGAGGGGTATGGGCAAATGAAAAACTGTTTTTT. Translating it yields CASRGGVWANEKLFF.

This chain joins TRBV21-1 and TRBJ2-1; the DNA was not used to check the table's D call, TRBD1. TRBV21-1 is described as a pseudogene. The length of the CDR3 is 15 residues. This chain's CDR3 is CASTQPWDTYNEQFF. CDR3 DNA sequence: TGTGCCAGCACTCAACCATGGGACACATACAATGAGCAGTTCTTC.

The V and J genes are TRBV14 and TRBJ2-7; possible D gene TRBD2, 6 bases. Germline assignment: CDR1 SGHDN and CDR2 FVKESK. The CDR3 is 15 residues long. The V end lost 3 bases, the J end lost 3 bases, and 15 bases lay between the germline ends. CDR3 nucleotide sequence: TGTGCCAGCAGCCAGAAAGAGGGACTGTTCTACGAGCAGTACTTC. Translating gives CASSQKEGLFYEQYF.

This clone was picked up a small number of times. The rearrangement uses TRBV9 and TRBJ2-1; D may match TRBD1 or TRBD2 (5 bases each). V gave up 8 bases and J gave up 10 bases, with 22 bases separating them. From germline, CDR1 is SGDLS and CDR2 YYNGEE. The CDR3 consists of 14 residues. The CDR3 loop reads CASNEGISTSEQFF. The CDR3 bases are TGTGCCAGTAACGAGGGGATTAGTACGTCCGAGCAGTTCTTC. Together with reference TRBV9 and TRBJ2-1, the CDR3 gives the full variable domain: DSGVTQTPKHLITATGQRVTLRCSPRSGDLSVYWYQQSLDQGLQFLIQYYNGEERAKGNILERFSAQQFPDLHSELNLSSLELGDSALYFCASNEGISTSEQFFGPGTRLTVL.

The V gene is TRBV7-6, the J gene TRBJ2-3; D not resolved. Germline CDR1 is SGHVS and CDR2 is FNYEAQ. CDR3 size: 12 residues. V shed 5 bases and J shed 6 bases, with 9 bases lying between them. The CDR3 here is CASSPPGDTQYF. The DNA of the CDR3 is TGTGCCAGCAGCCCCCCCGGGGATACGCAGTATTTT.

V is TRBV6-5 and J is TRBJ2-1, with D possibly being TRBD1 (5 bases). Trimming took 6 bases from V and 6 from J, leaving 9 bases between them. Looked up from germline, CDR1 is MNHEY and CDR2 is SVGAGI. The CDR3 is made up of 12 amino acids. The chain's CDR3 is CASSPQGNEQFF. CDR3 DNA: TGTGCCAGCAGCCCCCAGGGCAATGAGCAGTTCTTC.

This chain connects TRBV7-6 to TRBJ2-1; D is possibly TRBD2 (7 bases). Trimming stripped 5 bases from V and 7 bases from J, with 21 bases between. Per germline, CDR1 SGHVS and CDR2 FNYEAQ. This CDR3 comprises 16 residues. In DNA, the CDR3 is TGTGCCAGCAGCGTAGGGGAGGGGGGCCCGTGGAATGAGCAGTTCTTC. Translation gives CASSVGEGGPWNEQFF.

The V and J genes are TRBV11-3 and TRBJ2-2; D is uncertain. Germline CDR1 and CDR2: SGHNT and YENEEA. Trimming cost V 5 bases and J 8 bases, with 9 bases left between them. The CDR3 has 12 amino acids. The CDR3 DNA sequence: TGTGCCAGCAGCGAGCGAAGGGGGGAGCTGTTTTTT. Its translation: CASSERRGELFF.

This chain joins TRBV27 and TRBJ2-2, with 8 bases fitting TRBD2. The junction had 5 bases not matched to a gene; V was cut back by 4 bases and J by 4 bases. This CDR3 contains 15 residues. Germline V gene data show CDR1 as MNHEY and CDR2 as SMNVEV (reference sequence). This CDR3 reads CASSWTSWSTGELFF. The CDR3 nucleotides are TGTGCCAGCAGTTGGACTAGCTGGAGCACCGGGGAGCTGTTTTTT.

This rearrangement joins TRBV13 to TRBJ2-2; D ambiguous. Trimming stripped 5 bases from V and 5 bases from J, with 9 bases between. The CDR3 runs to 13 residues. Germline assignment: CDR1 PRHDT and CDR2 FYEKMQ (reference sequence). CDR3 sequence reads: CASSQSRTGELFF. CDR3 DNA: TGTGCCAGCAGCCAGTCGCGTACCGGGGAGCTGTTTTTT. The full variable domain, rest sourced from reference TRBV13 and TRBJ2-2, is AAGVIQSPRHLIKEKRETATLKCYPIPRHDTVYWYQQGPGQDPQFLISFYEKMQSDKGSIPDRFSAQQFSDYHSELNMSSLELGDSALYFCASSQSRTGELFFGEGSRLTVL.

This sequence joins TRBV6-1 and TRBJ2-2; the D gene is possibly TRBD1 (5 bases). V was shortened by 5 bases and J by 2 bases, with 9 bases between the two germline ends. CDR1 is MNHNS, CDR2 SASEGT, per germline. This CDR3 is 14 amino acids long. This CDR3 reads CASSLRTNTGELFF. DNA for the CDR3: TGTGCCAGCAGTCTCAGGACAAACACCGGGGAGCTGTTTTTT.